The 15 T cell receptor beta chains in this list originate from one sample, sequenced in a study of technical replicates of blood from a few donors. The repertoire was sequenced with immunoSEQ multiplex PCR; TCRdb's copy has only in-frame clones and lacks some. The profile covers tens of thousands of clones, with more than 85% appearing a single time and 4.5% to 5% taken by the ten largest. The sequenced sample consisted of PBMCs. The receptor set was obtained from a human donor in good health. Some clones in this sample may be carry-over from other donors' samples.

This chain joins TRBV5-1 and TRBJ2-4, with TRBD2 matching 7 bases. Per germline, CDR1 SGHRS and CDR2 YFSETQ. V lost 4 bases and J lost 5; bases outside the gene matches: 6. The CDR3 length is 14 residues. The CDR3, as DNA: TGCGCCAGCAGCCCCCCTCGGGAGGAAAACATTCAGTACTTC. This translates into CASSPPREENIQYF.

This chain uses TRBV7-9 with TRBJ1-2, with 10 bases matching TRBD1. The CDR3 runs to 14 residues. Germline CDR1 SEHNR, CDR2 FQNEAQ (reference sequence). The ends lost 5 bases at V and 4 bases at J; junction bases unmatched: 4. In DNA form, the CDR3 reads TGTGCCAGCAGCCAGGGACAGGGGATCTATGGCTACACCTTC. Translating gives CASSQGQGIYGYTF. Full variable domain (remainder filled in from reference TRBV7-9 and TRBJ1-2): DTGVSQNPRHKITKRGQNVTFRCDPISEHNRLYWYRQTLGQGPEFLTYFQNEAQLEKSRLLSDRFSAERPKGSFSTLEIQRTEQGDSAMYLCASSQGQGIYGYTFGSGTRLTVV.

CDR3 protein: CASSSTGNTGELFF. CDR3 nucleotides: TGTGCCAGCAGCTCGACAGGGAACACCGGGGAGCTGTTTTTT. The chain is built from TRBV27 and TRBJ2-2; maybe TRBD1 (6 bases). Deletions cut 6 bases from V and 1 base from J, with 9 bases between. The CDR3 loop spans 14 amino acids. Germline CDR1 reads MNHEY; CDR2 reads SMNVEV (reference sequence).

The chain has TRBV13 and TRBJ1-5, with 8 nucleotides matching TRBD1. This CDR3 contains 16 residues. Germline trimming cut 4 bases from V and 2 bases from J; bases unmatched to any gene: 7. Germline values: CDR1 PRHDT, CDR2 FYEKMQ (reference sequence). The CDR3, as DNA: TGTGCCAGCAGCTCTTCACAGGGGGACGGCAATCAGCCCCAGCATTTT. Translating gives CASSSSQGDGNQPQHF.

The chain couples TRBV9 to TRBJ2-3, with 7 bases lining up with TRBD1. This CDR3 region has 15 residues. The ends lost 4 bases at V and 5 bases at J; junction bases unmatched: 10. From germline, CDR1 is SGDLS and CDR2 YYNGEE. The CDR3 region is CASSRTGTAGDTQYF. DNA for the CDR3: TGTGCCAGCAGCCGGACCGGGACAGCAGGAGATACGCAGTATTTT.

The chain has TRBV11-2 and TRBJ2-5; D unclear. The length of the CDR3 is 13 residues. The V end was cut by 0 bases, the J end by 8 bases, with 10 bases between. CDR1 and CDR2 (germline): SGHAT, FQNNGV. CDR3 residues: CASSLDPPGTQYF. For the CDR3, the DNA is TGTGCCAGCAGCTTAGACCCCCCAGGCACCCAGTACTTC.

The chain couples TRBV6-5 to TRBJ2-1; TRBD2 agrees at 8 bases. In germline, CDR1 is MNHEY, CDR2 SVGAGI. This CDR3 contains 13 residues. The V and J ends lost 6 bases and 5 bases, in that order; junction bases with no gene match: 3. As DNA, the CDR3 is TGTGCCAGCAGGGGACTAGGACACAATGAGCAGTTCTTC. Translated: CASRGLGHNEQFF.

The chain links TRBV6-1 to TRBJ2-7, with TRBD1 matching over 10 bases. J lost 6 bases, V lost 4 bases, and 9 bases had no gene match. In germline, CDR1 is MNHNS, CDR2 SASEGT. The CDR3 is made up of 15 amino acids. CDR3 amino acids: CASSGSGTGETEQYF. The CDR3 DNA sequence: TGTGCCAGCAGTGGATCCGGGACAGGGGAGACCGAGCAGTACTTC.

This rearrangement joins TRBV6-6 to TRBJ2-7; tentative D call: TRBD2 (6 bases). V lost 5 bases and J lost 7, with 15 bases in between. The germline V gene encodes CDR1 MNHNY and CDR2 SVGAGI (reference sequence). This CDR3 is 13 amino acids long. CDR3 coding DNA: TGTGCCAGCAGTGGCCACGGGGGTCCGGAGCAGTACTTC. Residues: CASSGHGGPEQYF.

V gene TRBV15 combines with J gene TRBJ2-7, with TRBD2 as a possible D gene (5 bases). The V and J ends lost 0 bases and 0 bases respectively, with 9 bases between them. CDR1 and CDR2 from the germline V gene are LNHNV and YYDKDF (reference sequence). The CDR3 loop spans 15 amino acids. CDR3 sequence reads: CATSRDFRDSYEQYF. CDR3 DNA: TGTGCCACCAGCAGAGATTTTCGGGACTCCTACGAGCAGTACTTC.

The chain carries TRBV5-1 and TRBJ2-3; possible D gene TRBD1, 5 bases. From germline, CDR1 is SGHRS and CDR2 YFSETQ. The CDR3 extends over 16 amino acids. The V gene lost 2 bases and the J gene lost 3 bases, with 16 bases spanning the gap. The CDR3 sequence is CASSFGQGMVTDTQYF. In DNA, the CDR3 is TGCGCCAGCAGCTTCGGTCAGGGTATGGTTACAGATACGCAGTATTTT.

The gene calls are TRBV2 and TRBJ1-4, with D possibly TRBD1 on 5 matching bases. V lost 3 bases to trimming and J lost 4 bases, with 12 bases between them. The CDR3 loop spans 15 amino acids. Per germline, CDR1 SNHLY and CDR2 FYNNEI. CDR3 sequence (DNA): TGTGCCAGCAGTGATATGGGGCAGCTTAATGAAAAACTGTTTTTT. It specifies CASSDMGQLNEKLFF.

This sequence joins TRBV4-2 and TRBJ1-3, with D uncertain. This CDR3 has 13 amino acids. Trimming pared 5 bases from V and 4 bases from J, leaving 9 bases between. Germline CDR1 LGHNA, CDR2 YNFKEQ. CDR3 region: CASSNHRGNTIYF. The CDR3 nucleotides are TGTGCCAGCAGCAACCACCGGGGAAACACCATATATTTT.

The chain employs TRBV11-2 and TRBJ2-7, with 11 nucleotides matching TRBD1. V was clipped by 5 bases and J by 7 bases; unmatched bases: 10. The CDR3 is 15 amino acids. Germline CDR1 and CDR2: SGHAT and FQNNGV. In nucleotides, the CDR3 is TGTGCCAGCAGCCCGGGACAGGGGGGGCTTTGGGAGCAGTACTTC. Amino acids: CASSPGQGGLWEQYF.

The chain has TRBV18 and TRBJ1-3; TRBD1 is a possible D gene (6 bases). The V and J ends lost 5 bases and 0 bases respectively, with 11 bases between them. This CDR3 has 15 residues. CDR1 KGHSH and CDR2 LQKENI come from the germline V gene. CDR3 nucleotide sequence: TGTGCCAGCTCAGAACGAGGGGGCTCTGGAAACACCATATATTTT. It encodes CASSERGGSGNTIYF.